The T cell receptor beta chain described here comes from a study of blood T cell repertoires in COVID-19. About the research overall: The United States, Italy and Spain were the sources of the acute and convalescent COVID-19 samples.

Clones were read by immunoSEQ multiplex PCR, and TCRdb kept only the in-frame ones, dropping some. The sample has about 240,000 clones, approximately 83% seen once. The CDR3 sequence is 16 residues long. V lost 1 base, J lost 1 base, and 3 bases stayed unmatched. Germline V lookup: CDR1 SGHDT, CDR2 YYEEEE. This TCR was sampled from a woman in her forties with acute COVID-19. Sequences were obtained from PBMCs or T cells enriched from blood (not recorded which). The V and J genes are TRBV5-6 and TRBJ2-3; the match to TRBD2 covers 10 bases. The CDR3 sequence is CASSLSTSGGTDTQYF. DNA of the CDR3: TGTGCCAGCAGCTTGTCCACTAGCGGGGGCACAGATACGCAGTATTTT.